The 16 T cell receptor beta chains presented below share a single source sample, sequenced in a study of blood T cells in healthy people across ages (dated by TCRdb to the mid-2010s). Libraries were constructed by 5' RACE. The instrument given in TCRdb is Illumina HiSeq 2500. A second roughly 7 to 11 cycle PCR used a sample-barcoded 5' primer and a J-beta primer mix. TCRdb ran its own pipeline on the public reads, namely fastp trimming at Q25 and MiXCR clone calling, and kept in-frame beta chains. Rows with one shared CDR3 protein collapse into an entry with the most common genes and DNA. This sample is represented by 800,000 or so distinct CDR3 sequences; roughly 25% of them were singletons. The leading ten clones occupy under 4.5% of the sample. The same specimen was also included in a second study, on T cells of mothers and their children.

Sequenced input: blood. The receptor source for this set is a boy aged 10-17 years in good health.

The V call is TRBV3-1, the J call TRBJ2-6; 8 nucleotides align to TRBD2. This CDR3 is built from 21 residues. V lost 0 bases and J lost 2; bases outside the gene matches: 15. Germline CDR1 and CDR2: LGHDT and YNNKEL (reference sequence). CDR3 in DNA: TGTGCCAGCAGCCAAGATAGATCGGGAGGGCGTTTCGGCCCTGGGGCCAACGTCCTGACTTTC. Amino acid sequence: CASSQDRSGGRFGPGANVLTF.

The rearrangement links TRBV28 to TRBJ1-4, with a tentative D call TRBD1 (5 bases). Germline loops: CDR1 MDHEN, CDR2 SYDVKM. Trimming took 2 bases from V and 2 from J, leaving 15 bases between them. The CDR3 runs 17 residues. The DNA for the CDR3 is TGTGCCAGCAGTTTAACTTCCCAGGGATTGACTAATGAAAAACTGTTTTTT. As protein: CASSLTSQGLTNEKLFF.

This clonotype was seen more than once but under ten times. This chain uses TRBV7-3 with TRBJ1-4; D unresolved. V lost 5 bases and J 0 bases, leaving 10 bases between the germline ends. CDR3 length: 15 residues. CDR1 SGHTA and CDR2 FQGTGA come from the germline V gene. In DNA, the CDR3 is TGTGCCAGCAGCCCCCCCCCTGCAACTAATGAAAAACTGTTTTTT. Its protein product is CASSPPPATNEKLFF.

There are a few counts of this clonotype. This chain connects TRBV27 to TRBJ1-2; TRBD1 might be the D (5 bases). The germline gives CDR1 MNHEY, CDR2 SMNVEV (reference sequence). This CDR3 spans 18 amino acids. V dropped 2 bases and J dropped 3 bases, with 22 bases sitting between them. The CDR3 here is CASSLRMSLGADYYGYTF. DNA for the CDR3: TGTGCCAGCAGTTTACGAATGTCCCTCGGGGCGGATTACTATGGCTACACCTTC.

There are a few counts of this clonotype. This chain links TRBV7-2 with TRBJ2-7; 8 bases fit TRBD2. The end of the DNA fits TRBJ2-1 better, so the J call may be wrong. CDR1 and CDR2 (germline): SGHTA, FQGNSA. The CDR3 consists of 15 residues. The CDR3 region is CASSRGAGAPNEQFF. CDR3 DNA sequence: TGTGCCAGCAGCCGGGGAGCGGGGGCCCCCAATGAGCAGTTCTTC.

The genes are TRBV4-3 and TRBJ2-7; TRBD1 aligns across 7 bases. Germline lookup yields CDR1 LGHNA and CDR2 YSLEER. Trimming at V came to 3 bases and at J to 9 bases, leaving 14 bases not matched to a gene. The CDR3 has 15 residues. The CDR3 DNA follows: TGCGCCAGCAGCCAGGACAGGAATTTGGGGTACTTGCAGTACTTC. It translates to CASSQDRNLGYLQYF.

This clonotype has just a few counts. The chain has TRBV18 and TRBJ2-4; possibly TRBD2 for D (6 bases). The CDR3 sequence is 19 residues long. V was clipped by 3 bases and J by 0 bases, with 21 bases between them. Germline V lookup: CDR1 KGHSH, CDR2 LQKENI. The CDR3 loop reads CASSPFPSWDSLAKNIQYF. The CDR3, as DNA: TGTGCCAGCTCACCCTTTCCTTCCTGGGACTCACTAGCCAAAAACATTCAGTACTTC.

This clonotype showed up many times. This chain uses TRBV18 with TRBJ1-1, with D maybe TRBD1 (6 bases). Germline CDR1 KGHSH, CDR2 LQKENI. With 4 bases removed from V and 1 base from J, the gap between germline ends came to 7 bases. The CDR3 covers 13 residues. The CDR3 sequence is CASSQQGNTEAFF. CDR3 nucleotide sequence: TGTGCCAGCTCACAACAGGGGAACACTGAAGCTTTCTTT.

This chain uses TRBV24-1 with TRBJ2-7; D may be TRBD2 (5 bases). CDR3 length: 15 residues. Per germline, CDR1 KGHDR and CDR2 SFDVKD. Trimming cost V 4 bases and J 6 bases, with 18 bases left between them. Written as DNA, the CDR3 is TGTGCCACCAGTGAATCAAGGACGGGGATGGGCGAGCAGTACTTC. Translation gives CATSESRTGMGEQYF.

This clonotype was counted only a few times. This chain uses TRBV4-3 with TRBJ2-7, with 8 bases that match TRBD1. The germline V gene has CDR1 LGHNA and CDR2 YSLEER. CDR3 length: 17 amino acids. V was pared by 0 bases and J by 3 bases, with 10 bases of the junction left unmatched. The CDR3 protein is CASSQDTPGQDLYEQYF. Written as DNA, the CDR3 is TGCGCCAGCAGCCAAGATACCCCGGGACAGGATCTCTACGAGCAGTACTTC.

This clonotype has only a few counts. The gene calls are TRBV3-1 and TRBJ2-1; perhaps TRBD2 as D (6 bases). Germline CDR1 is LGHDT and CDR2 is YNNKEL (reference sequence). V gave up 1 base and J gave up 5 bases, with 12 bases separating them. The CDR3 sequence is 15 residues long. For the CDR3, the DNA is TGTGCCAGCAGCCAAGTAGGAGTAGCGGACAATGAGCAGTTCTTC. As protein: CASSQVGVADNEQFF.

The CDR3 DNA reads TGTGCCAGCAGCCCACAACGGGACAGGGCGAGTTCCTATAATTCACCCCTCCACTTT. Its protein product is CASSPQRDRASSYNSPLHF. J is TRBJ1-6 and V is TRBV7-2; 9 bases match TRBD1. The CDR3 totals 19 residues. J was trimmed by 1 base and V by 5 bases; bases with no gene match: 12. CDR1 is SGHTA, CDR2 FQGNSA, per germline.

This clonotype was detected many times. This chain links TRBV4-3 with TRBJ1-5, with D unclear. Germline CDR1 and CDR2: LGHNA and YSLEER. The CDR3 length is 15 residues. V shed 0 bases and J shed 2 bases, with 8 bases lying between them. The CDR3 sequence is CASSQDGRGNQPQHF. CDR3 sequence (DNA): TGCGCCAGCAGCCAAGACGGGAGGGGCAATCAGCCCCAGCATTTT.

A word on this clonotype: A read error is possible here, since a much larger clone lies one base away. The chain uses TRBV12-3 or TRBV12-4 and TRBJ1-2; 9 nucleotides match TRBD1. Losses at the gene ends were 5 bases for V and 10 bases for J; bases not matched to a gene: 8. This CDR3 is 13 amino acids long. The CDR3 spells CASSPGTGNAYTF. The CDR3 region has the DNA TGTGCCAGCAGTCCCGGGACAGGGAACGCCTACACCTTC.

Points on this clonotype: At one of its ends the junction is not consistent with the germline gene, which may arise from a read error. The rearrangement uses TRBV6-2 or TRBV6-3 and TRBJ2-1; 9 bases are shared with TRBD2. Looked up from germline, CDR1 is MNHEY and CDR2 is SVGEGT. CDR3 length equals 12 residues. The CDR3 region is CASSYKGTSSDF. In nucleotides, the CDR3 is TGTGCCAGCAGTTACAAGGGGACTAGCAGTGACTTC.

This clonotype was counted a few times. This chain connects TRBV5-1 to TRBJ2-7, with D possibly TRBD2 on 6 matching bases. From germline, CDR1 is SGHRS and CDR2 YFSETQ. This CDR3 comprises 15 residues. The V end was cut by 0 bases, the J end by 1 base, with 11 bases between. The CDR3 spells CASSLEGTVSYEQYF. The CDR3 coding sequence is TGCGCCAGCAGCTTGGAGGGGACTGTGTCCTACGAGCAGTACTTC.